Each of the 28 T cell receptor beta chains below was sequenced from the same sample in a study of long-term antiretroviral therapy in people with HIV. The assay, immunoSEQ v3.0, was run at survey level. Sequenced by immunoSEQ multiplex PCR; TCRdb stores in-frame clones only, minus some. The sample lists more than 20,000 clones; roughly 84% were seen once. The sequencing here drew on unsorted PBMCs, taken around 2.5 years after starting antiretroviral therapy. The receptors shown here come from a man aged 40-50 years with HIV.

The chain has TRBV6-1 and TRBJ1-3; D perhaps matches TRBD1 (5 bases). This CDR3 is 15 amino acids long. Trimming pared 6 bases from V and 2 bases from J, leaving 14 bases between. Germline lookup yields CDR1 MNHNS and CDR2 SASEGT. CDR3 in amino acids: CASSPSQGTGNTIYF. CDR3 coding DNA: TGTGCCAGCAGCCCAAGCCAGGGTACTGGAAACACCATATATTTT.

V is TRBV28 and J is TRBJ1-2; D unclear. Trimming removed 8 bases at V and 8 bases at J, with 3 bases between. Germline V gene lookup returns CDR1 MDHEN and CDR2 SYDVKM. The CDR3 spans 8 residues. CDR3 DNA sequence: TGTGCCAGCGGGGGCTACACCTTC. It yields the protein CASGGYTF.

This clone came up a few times. This chain links TRBV11-2 with TRBJ1-1; D gene uncertain. Germline lookup yields CDR1 SGHAT and CDR2 FQNNGV. The CDR3 spans 15 residues. Trimming took 5 bases from V and 3 from J, leaving 16 bases between them. This CDR3 is CASSRSRVRDTEAFF. As DNA, the CDR3 is TGTGCCAGCAGCCGAAGTCGGGTGAGGGACACTGAAGCTTTCTTT.

This clone was counted once. The V and J genes are TRBV28 and TRBJ2-7; tentative D call: TRBD1 (6 bases). V lost 7 bases to trimming and J lost 3 bases, with 16 bases between them. The germline CDR1 and CDR2 sequences are MDHEN and SYDVKM. This CDR3 region has 14 residues. The CDR3 region has the DNA TGTGCCAGCAAAGGGTCTTCAGGGGACTACGAGCAGTACTTC. Translation gives CASKGSSGDYEQYF. Supplemented by reference TRBV28 and TRBJ2-7, the full variable domain reads DVKVTQSSRYLVKRTGEKVFLECVQDMDHENMFWYRQDPGLGLRLIYFSYDVKMKEKGDIPEGYSVSREKKERFSLILESASTNQTSMYLCASKGSSGDYEQYFGPGTRLTVT.

This chain joins TRBV7-9 and TRBJ1-4; TRBD1 is a possible D gene (5 bases). Per the germline V gene, CDR1 is SEHNR and CDR2 is FQNEAQ (reference sequence). Trimming removed 4 bases from V and 7 bases from J, with 13 bases in between. The CDR3 extends over 14 amino acids. The CDR3 DNA reads TGTGCCAGCAGCTGGGACGGGGAGTTTGAAAAACTGTTTTTT. Translation: CASSWDGEFEKLFF.

This clone was observed a handful of times. The chain joins TRBV9 to TRBJ1-1; the D gene is possibly TRBD1 (5 bases). Trimming cost V 2 bases and J 4 bases, with 12 bases left between them. Germline V gene data show CDR1 as SGDLS and CDR2 as YYNGEE. The CDR3 runs to 14 residues. The CDR3 loop is CASSVRTGGTEAFF. The CDR3 region has the DNA TGTGCCAGCAGCGTTCGGACTGGGGGCACTGAAGCTTTCTTT.

The rearrangement uses TRBV27 and TRBJ2-5, with TRBD2 as a possible D gene (7 bases). This CDR3 is 15 amino acids long. The V and J ends lost 4 bases and 9 bases respectively, with 21 bases between them. Germline lookup yields CDR1 MNHEY and CDR2 SMNVEV (reference sequence). CDR3: CASSYGGGDLRAQYF. CDR3 in DNA: TGTGCCAGCAGTTATGGAGGGGGGGACCTCAGGGCCCAGTACTTC.

V and J are TRBV11-2 and TRBJ2-7, with D perhaps being TRBD1 or TRBD2 (5 bases each). Germline V gene sequence: CDR1 SGHAT, CDR2 FQNNGV. The CDR3 length is 15 residues. V lost 2 bases to trimming and J lost 3 bases, with 14 bases between them. CDR3 sequence (DNA): TGTGCCAGCAGCTTACCCCGGGACGGAAACTACGAGCAGTACTTC. Protein sequence: CASSLPRDGNYEQYF.

There are a few counts of this clone. The chain joins TRBV7-3 to TRBJ2-1; 7 bases are shared with TRBD2. Per germline, CDR1 SGHTA and CDR2 FQGTGA. The CDR3 loop spans 16 amino acids. J gave up 6 bases and V 1 base, and 9 bases lay outside the gene matches. The CDR3 coding sequence is TGTGCCAGCAGCTTAATGGGGGGAGGGCCCTCCAATGAGCAGTTCTTC. Protein sequence: CASSLMGGGPSNEQFF. The full variable domain, in which reference TRBV7-3 and TRBJ2-1 provide the parts outside the CDR3, is GAGVSQTPSNKVTEKGKYVELRCDPISGHTALYWYRQSLGQGPEFLIYFQGTGAADDSGLPNDRFFAVRPEGSVSTLKIQRTERGDSAVYLCASSLMGGGPSNEQFFGPGTRLTVL.

In this sample, this clone turned up once. V usage is TRBV7-8 and J usage is TRBJ1-2; the D gene is possibly TRBD1 (6 bases). Germline-derived CDR1 and CDR2 are SGHVS and FQNEAQ. V was pared by 5 bases and J by 4 bases, with 17 bases between. CDR3 length: 15 residues. CDR3 in DNA: TGTGCCAGCAGCCCACCAACACAGGGATTCTATGGCTACACCTTC. Its protein product is CASSPPTQGFYGYTF.

The CDR3 loop is CASSGTSGDYSSYEQYF. For the CDR3, the DNA is TGCGCCAGCAGCGGGACTAGCGGGGACTATAGCTCCTACGAGCAGTACTTC. The gene calls are TRBV5-1 and TRBJ2-7; 13 bases agree with TRBD2. The germline V gene encodes CDR1 SGHRS and CDR2 YFSETQ. V lost 4 bases, J lost 0 bases, and 7 bases stayed unmatched. The CDR3 consists of 17 residues.

The chain uses TRBV7-3 and TRBJ1-1; tentative D call: TRBD1 (5 bases). V was clipped by 3 bases and J by 7 bases, with 9 bases between them. CDR3 length equals 12 residues. Germline values: CDR1 SGHTA, CDR2 FQGTGA. CDR3 sequence (DNA): TGTGCCAGCAGCTTCGGGGGGGGTGAAGCTTTCTTT. Amino acid sequence: CASSFGGGEAFF.

This chain connects TRBV5-1 to TRBJ1-6, with TRBD1 identical over 9 bases. CDR3 length equals 15 residues. CDR1 is SGHRS, CDR2 YFSETQ, per germline. J lost 11 bases, V lost 4 bases, and 10 bases had no gene match. The CDR3 DNA follows: TGCGCCAGCAGCAGTACTAGGACAGGGGACGCACCCCTCCACTTT. Protein product: CASSSTRTGDAPLHF.

This clone rates as medium-sized. CDR3 coding DNA: TGTGCCAGCAGTGACGGGGATCGCAGGGGATCGGGCACTGAAGCTTTCTTT. Amino acids: CASSDGDRRGSGTEAFF. V gene TRBV6-4 combines with J gene TRBJ1-1; maybe TRBD1 (6 bases). V dropped 2 bases and J dropped 4 bases, with 20 bases sitting between them. CDR1 and CDR2 (germline): MRHNA, SNTAGT. The CDR3 covers 17 residues.

This clone turned up a few times. The rearrangement links TRBV10-2 to TRBJ1-2, with unresolved D. Trimming took off 10 bases at V and 4 bases at J, with 22 bases between the two ends. The CDR3 loop spans 15 amino acids. Germline CDR1 reads WSHSY; CDR2 reads SAAADI. This CDR3 reads CAIRTYSPEGYGYTF. The CDR3 nucleotides read TGCGCCATCCGAACTTACAGCCCGGAAGGCTATGGCTACACCTTC.

The V call is TRBV7-9, the J call TRBJ2-5; weak D call: TRBD2 (5 bases). V lost 4 bases and J 2 bases, leaving 14 bases between the germline ends. Per the germline V gene, CDR1 is SEHNR and CDR2 is FQNEAQ (reference sequence). The CDR3 extends over 15 amino acids. The CDR3 DNA sequence: TGTGCCAGCAGCTCCCGGGGTAGCCCTCAAGAGACCCAGTACTTC. It yields the protein CASSSRGSPQETQYF.

The rearrangement uses TRBV6-5 and TRBJ1-1; D is unresolved. CDR1 is MNHEY, CDR2 SVGAGI, per germline. V gave up 6 bases and J gave up 10 bases, with 12 bases separating them. The CDR3 totals 11 residues. Here the CDR3 DNA reads TGTGCCAGCAGCACGGGCCCGATAGCTTTCTTT. This translates into CASSTGPIAFF.

The genes are TRBV6-5 and TRBJ1-2; D perhaps matches TRBD1 (5 bases). Germline V gene lookup returns CDR1 MNHEY and CDR2 SVGAGI. The CDR3 contains 13 residues. Trimming shortened V by 2 bases and J by 6 bases, and 10 bases separated the two germline ends. The CDR3 region is CASSYMGGDGYTF. The CDR3 DNA follows: TGTGCCAGCAGTTACATGGGGGGAGATGGCTACACCTTC.

This clone turned up a few times. The chain couples TRBV6-1 to TRBJ2-7; D is unclear. V lost 8 bases, J lost 0 bases, and 11 bases lay in between. This CDR3 has 13 amino acids. Germline loops: CDR1 MNHNS, CDR2 SASEGT. The DNA for the CDR3 is TGTGCCAGCGGGCACAGCAGCTCCTACGAGCAGTACTTC. Amino acids: CASGHSSSYEQYF.

The CDR3 here is CASSRSRLAGGDEQFF. For the CDR3, the DNA is TGTGCCAGCAGCCGCTCCCGACTAGCGGGAGGAGATGAGCAGTTCTTC. This sequence joins TRBV11-2 and TRBJ2-1; 13 bases map to TRBD2. The CDR3 is made up of 16 amino acids. Germline V gives CDR1 SGHAT, CDR2 FQNNGV. Trimming cost V 5 bases and J 8 bases; bases outside gene matches: 9.

The V gene is TRBV14, the J gene TRBJ2-1, with TRBD1 matching 7 bases. CDR3 length: 13 amino acids. Germline loops: CDR1 SGHDN, CDR2 FVKESK. Trimming cost V 6 bases and J 3 bases; bases outside gene matches: 2. CDR3 residues: CASRRDSYNEQFF. CDR3 in DNA: TGTGCCAGCAGACGGGACAGCTACAATGAGCAGTTCTTC.

This chain uses TRBV28 with TRBJ2-1, with D unresolved. Germline V gene lookup returns CDR1 MDHEN and CDR2 SYDVKM. Trimming pared 2 bases from V and 7 bases from J, leaving 9 bases between. The length of the CDR3 is 13 residues. CDR3 nucleotide sequence: TGTGCCAGCAGTTTAGCGATTCTGAATGAGCAGTTCTTC. This encodes CASSLAILNEQFF.

The rearrangement uses TRBV5-1 and TRBJ2-7; no firm D call. Trimming stripped 8 bases from V and 5 bases from J, with 14 bases between. Germline CDR1 and CDR2: SGHRS and YFSETQ. The CDR3 length is 12 residues. The CDR3 loop reads CASIGQTNEQYF. In DNA form, the CDR3 reads TGCGCCAGTATAGGCCAAACGAACGAGCAGTACTTC. Full variable domain (missing parts from reference TRBV5-1 and TRBJ2-7): KAGVTQTPRYLIKTRGQQVTLSCSPISGHRSVSWYQQTPGQGLQFLFEYFSETQRNKGNFPGRFSGRQFSNSRSEMNVSTLELGDSALYLCASIGQTNEQYFGPGTRLTVT.

The count of this clone is one. The V and J genes are TRBV11-2 and TRBJ2-3; D may correspond to TRBD1 or TRBD2 (5 bases each). The CDR3 sequence is 15 residues long. V was clipped by 4 bases and J by 1 base, with 12 bases between them. CDR1 and CDR2 (germline): SGHAT, FQNNGV. CDR3 sequence (DNA): TGTGCCAGCAGCTGGAATGTGGGGGGCACAGATACGCAGTATTTT. Protein sequence: CASSWNVGGTDTQYF.

The rearrangement uses TRBV6-5 and TRBJ1-1; a weak D match, TRBD1 (5 bases). Trimming cost V 1 base and J 5 bases, with 11 bases left between them. The germline V gene encodes CDR1 MNHEY and CDR2 SVGAGI. The CDR3 runs to 14 residues. The chain's CDR3 is CASSYYGGRTEAFF. The CDR3 region has the DNA TGTGCCAGCAGTTACTACGGGGGACGGACTGAAGCTTTCTTT.

This sequence joins TRBV6-6 and TRBJ2-1; 9 bases are shared with TRBD2. With 5 bases clipped from V and 8 bases from J, the junction kept 4 bases outside the gene matches. The CDR3 is made up of 13 amino acids. CDR1 and CDR2 from the germline V gene are MNHNY and SVGAGI (reference sequence). CDR3 nucleotide sequence: TGTGCCAGCAGTACGCTAGCGGGGTATGAGCAGTTCTTC. It specifies CASSTLAGYEQFF.

The chain combines TRBV18 with TRBJ1-5; D is perhaps TRBD1 (6 bases). CDR1 and CDR2 from the germline V gene are KGHSH and LQKENI. V was clipped by 3 bases and J by 7 bases, with 13 bases between them. The CDR3 runs 14 residues. The CDR3 DNA follows: TGTGCCAGCTCACCTGGGCAGGGGAACCAGCCCCAGCATTTT. This codes for CASSPGQGNQPQHF.

V and J are TRBV4-3 and TRBJ2-7; a weak D match, TRBD2 (6 bases). Germline V gives CDR1 LGHNA, CDR2 YSLEER. The V end lost 0 bases, the J end lost 7 bases, and 19 bases lay between the germline ends. CDR3 length: 16 amino acids. The CDR3 sequence: CASSQDRGTPNVEQYF. CDR3 coding DNA: TGCGCCAGCAGCCAAGATCGGGGGACGCCCAACGTTGAGCAGTACTTC.